This T cell receptor (beta chain) comes out of a study of technical replicates of blood from several donors. CDR3 length: 17 residues. The germline gives CDR1 MNHEY, CDR2 SMNVEV (reference sequence). The V end lost 0 bases, the J end lost 1 base, and 12 bases lay between the germline ends. TCRdb's table, derived via immunoSEQ multiplex PCR, lists solely in-frame clones and lacks some. The data hold 84,000 or so clones, with about 95% observed a single time. Sequencing was performed on T cells isolated from PBMCs. The sequence derives from a human donor in good health. The rearrangement links TRBV27 to TRBJ2-2; D is perhaps TRBD1 (6 bases). The CDR3 sequence: CASSLSVGALNTGELFF. CDR3 in DNA: TGTGCCAGCAGTTTATCGGTGGGGGCGCTGAACACCGGGGAGCTGTTTTTT.